This T cell receptor (beta chain) came from a study of blood T cells in healthy people across ages (dated by TCRdb to between 2014 and 2017). Background for the entire study: In model experiments, roughly one uniquely barcoded TCR beta cDNA molecule per two T cells was captured by template switching. The study measured age-related changes in TCR beta repertoire diversity using deep sequencing normalized with unique cDNA molecular identifiers. The donors were split into four age groups: young (average 16 years), middle-aged (roughly 39), aged (more than 55) and long-lived (about 74). Two additional independent replicas of 1 million unique cDNA reads from the same blood draw were analyzed for two donors (one aged 18 to 30 and one aged 80 or older).

V drops 3 bases and J drops 2 bases, leaving 9 bases in between. From cysteine to phenylalanine, the CDR3 is 14 amino acids long. Only the CDR3 part of the read is kept: 42 bases, read in frame from the first base. The 40 or so donors, aged roughly 6 to 100 years, were systemically healthy Caucasian individuals from Russia. Approximately 10 milliliters of peripheral blood were collected from each donor into EDTA-treated Vacutainer tubes. Ficoll-Paque density-gradient centrifugation was used to isolate PBMCs, with at least 6 million obtained per sample. Total RNA was extracted from PBMCs with Trizol reagent, with at least 5.5 micrograms obtained per sample. Naive CD45RAhigh/CD27high T cell percentages were measured by flow cytometry on a PBMC aliquot from every donor. Library preparation used 5' RACE. Reads for this sample came from an Illumina HiSeq 2500. The second PCR ran for roughly 6 to 11 cycles and used a J-beta primer mix along with a sample-barcoded 5' primer. A template-switch 5' adaptor carrying 12 random nucleotides introduced a unique molecular identifier onto each TCR beta cDNA molecule. At least 2.5 million CDR3-containing paired-end reads were obtained from each sample. The Mint cDNA synthesis kit, primed by a TRBC-specific oligonucleotide, was used to synthesize first-strand cDNA from all RNA. After uracil-DNA glycosylase treatment, a first 18-cycle PCR used universal primers M1SS and BC2_uni_R on all cDNA. The original methods were these. For normalization, 1 million high-quality reads were randomly selected from each sample, with every read carrying a distinct molecular identifier. Instead of being binned into consensus sequences, reads with shared molecular identifiers were discarded. MiTCR, run with a Q25 quality threshold and the strictest error-elimination algorithm, handled CDR3 identification, clonotype clustering and error correction. A nonparametric unseen species model with Euler transformation was used to estimate a lower bound on total TCR beta diversity. The raw public data were reprocessed by TCRdb itself: fastp quality trimming at Q25, MiXCR clonotype calling, in-frame beta chains only. Every distinct CDR3 protein forms one entry, paired with its most common genes and DNA. TCRdb's processing, not the study's, gives the V and J calls here. This sample is represented by about 800,000 distinct CDR3 sequences; around 25% of them were singletons. Together, the top ten hold approximately 3.7% of the sample.

As for this clonotype: Its antigen remains unidentified. Qualities for individual bases were not recorded, and no much larger clone is one base off.

Results the study describes overall, beyond this receptor: Observed TCR beta diversity per million T cells fell roughly linearly with age, and a significant reduction was already apparent by age about 36. The CMV infection status of donors was not known, potentially confounding age-related changes in expanded clonotypes. A strong correlation was found between observed TCR beta diversity and the percentage of naive T cells measured by flow cytometry. The long-lived group showed more naive CD4+ T cells, fewer expanded clones and increased TCR diversity than the aged group, suggesting age selection. Since profiling was done on bulk unsorted PBMCs, naive and antigen-experienced compartments could not be conclusively compared. Estimates of total diversity from one million sequenced T cells were regarded as lower bounds and underestimates.

The same data also went into a second study, on T cells of mothers and their children. Drawing on the second study: The donors were nine systemically healthy Caucasian individuals, made up of three mothers and their six children. cDNA synthesis consumed the entire amount of extracted RNA, loaded at approximately 1.4 ug RNA in each 15 ul reaction. Sample barcodes and 2-4 random nucleotides were added via the M1S primer in the second PCR. More than 8 million TCR beta CDR3 reads were obtained from each mother, and roughly 3.1 million reads were obtained from each child. Thymic selection shapes the output of TCR recombination in a similar way in related and unrelated pairs, and inherited differences have a minor effect. Normalized repertoire overlap in related mother-child pairs was always slightly higher than in unrelated mother-child pairs, but the difference was never significant. No persistent microchimeric T cell clones were detected, at a sensitivity of roughly 96 clones per million clonotypes. Deep NGS was used in the study to compare the TCR beta repertoires of mothers and children and to look for features that separate related mother-child pairs from unrelated individuals. The mean age was roughly 44 +/- 4 years for the mothers and 11 +/- 4 years for the children. After adapter ligation with NEBNext reagents, the libraries were sequenced on Illumina HiSeq 2000 with 100+100 nt paired-end reads. To prevent cross-contamination, the mother and child libraries were prepared a month apart and were sequenced in separate runs. For each donor, between about 450,000 and 2,300,000 distinct TCR beta clonotypes were identified. Naive TCR beta clonotypes were estimated from low-frequency clonotypes matched to each donor's FACS-determined naive share, without sorting.

The chain uses TRBV12-3 or TRBV12-4 and TRBJ2-3, with the D gene not clear enough to name. The TCR comes from a boy aged 5-17 years in good health. Material: blood. The DNA reads TGTGCCAGCAGTTTTTGGGATTACACAGATACGCAGTATTTT. This encodes CASSFWDYTDTQYF.